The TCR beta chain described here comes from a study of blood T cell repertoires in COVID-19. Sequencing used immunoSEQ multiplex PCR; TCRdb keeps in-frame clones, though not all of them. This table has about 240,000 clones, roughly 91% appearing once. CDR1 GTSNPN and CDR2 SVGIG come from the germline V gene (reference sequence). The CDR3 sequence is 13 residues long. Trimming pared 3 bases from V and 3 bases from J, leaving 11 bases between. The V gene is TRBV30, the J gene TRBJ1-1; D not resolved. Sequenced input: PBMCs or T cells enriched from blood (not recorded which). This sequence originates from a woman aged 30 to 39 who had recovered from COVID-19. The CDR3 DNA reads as TGTGCCTGGAGAAGAGAGTTGGACACTGAAGCTTTCTTT. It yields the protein CAWRRELDTEAFF.